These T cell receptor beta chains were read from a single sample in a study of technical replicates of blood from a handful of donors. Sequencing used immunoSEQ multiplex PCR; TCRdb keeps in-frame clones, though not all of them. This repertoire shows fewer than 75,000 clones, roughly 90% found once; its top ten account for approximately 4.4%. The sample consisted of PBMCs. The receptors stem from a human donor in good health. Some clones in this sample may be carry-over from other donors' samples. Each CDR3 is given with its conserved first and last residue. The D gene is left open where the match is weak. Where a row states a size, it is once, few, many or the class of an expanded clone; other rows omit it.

TGTGCCAGCAGCCAAGCGGGAGGGCCGACAGATACGCAGTATTTT	CASSQAGGPTDTQYF	NA	TRBV4-2	TRBJ2-3	TRBD2
TGTGCCAGCAGTTACTCGGTGACAGGGAACGGCTACACCTTC	CASSYSVTGNGYTF	few	TRBV2	TRBJ1-2	TRBD1
TGTGCCAGCAGCGGACGACTACAGGGGGCACGGAACACTGAAGCTTTCTTT	CASSGRLQGARNTEAFF	NA	TRBV11-2	TRBJ1-1	TRBD1
TGTGCCAGCAGCCCCACCCCCTATAGCAATCAGCCCCAGCATTTT	CASSPTPYSNQPQHF	NA	TRBV4-2	TRBJ1-5	NA
TGTGCCAGCAGCCAAGATTCAGGGAGGGGGACAGATACGCAGTATTTT	CASSQDSGRGTDTQYF	NA	TRBV14	TRBJ2-3	NA
TGCGCCAGCAGCGGGACAGGGGGCAAGGGTGAGCAGTTCTTC	CASSGTGGKGEQFF	NA	TRBV5-1	TRBJ2-1	TRBD1
TGTGCCAGCAGCCACGACACGAGCTCCTACGAGCAGTACTTC	CASSHDTSSYEQYF	NA	TRBV5-5	TRBJ2-7	NA
TGTGCCAGCAGCTCTAGGGGGACTAGGGGGTCCTACGAGCAGTACTTC	CASSSRGTRGSYEQYF	NA	TRBV7-2	TRBJ2-7	TRBD2
TGTGCCAGCAGTGAGGGGGTTCGTACTAGCGGGAACCAAGAGACCCAGTACTTC	CASSEGVRTSGNQETQYF	once	TRBV2	TRBJ2-5	TRBD2
TGTGCCAGTGGGGACAGAAATAGCAATCAGCCCCAGCATTTT	CASGDRNSNQPQHF	NA	TRBV19	TRBJ1-5	TRBD1
TGTGCCATCACCTTGGGCAGGGGCAATGAGCAGTTCTTC	CAITLGRGNEQFF	NA	TRBV10-3	TRBJ2-1	NA
TGTGCCAGCAGCCAGGCCGTCAGGCAGTTCTTC	CASSQAVRQFF	NA	TRBV7-2	TRBJ2-1	NA
TGTGCCAGCAGTTTAGGCGGGGTCCTACGAGAGCAGTACTTC	CASSLGGVLREQYF	NA	TRBV28	TRBJ2-7	NA
TGTGCCAGCAGTTCTGACAGGGGGCTCCGAACTGAAGCTTTCTTT	CASSSDRGLRTEAFF	NA	TRBV6-6	TRBJ1-1	TRBD1
TGTGCCAGCAGCCCTCGGGGACTACGCCAAGAGACCCAGTACTTC	CASSPRGLRQETQYF	NA	TRBV7-2	TRBJ2-5	TRBD2
TGTGCCAGCAGCGTAGGAGGCACTGAAGCTTTCTTT	CASSVGGTEAFF	once	TRBV9	TRBJ1-1	NA
TGTGCCAGTAGTAGCAGGGGGCCAGAGACCCAGTACTTC	CASSSRGPETQYF	once	TRBV19	TRBJ2-5	TRBD1
TGTGCCAGCAGCCCTCGACCCCTAGGGGACACTGAAGCTTTCTTT	CASSPRPLGDTEAFF	NA	TRBV9	TRBJ1-1	NA
TGTGCCAGCAGCGCGGGACTGCGGAGCGGGGAGCTGTTTTTT	CASSAGLRSGELFF	few	TRBV9	TRBJ2-2	NA
TGTGCCAGTAGTACCCGGGGTAGCCGCCCCAGCACAGATACGCAGTATTTT	CASSTRGSRPSTDTQYF	NA	TRBV19	TRBJ2-3	NA
TGTGCCAGCAGCCCCGACAGGAACACCGGGGAGCTGTTTTTT	CASSPDRNTGELFF	NA	TRBV7-7	TRBJ2-2	NA
TGTGCCAGCATCTTAGATGGGGCGGCGGATCAGCCCCAGCATTTT	CASILDGAADQPQHF	NA	TRBV6-1	TRBJ1-5	NA
TGTGCCAGCAGCTTATGGACTAGCGGGGGGGGTTACGAAATTGAGCAGTTCTTC	CASSLWTSGGGYEIEQFF	NA	TRBV7-2	TRBJ2-1	TRBD2
TGTGCCAGCAAGGACAGGGACTATGGCTACACCTTC	CASKDRDYGYTF	NA	TRBV6-5	TRBJ1-2	TRBD1
TGTGCCAGCAGCGGACTAGCGTACCAAGAGACCCAGTACTTC	CASSGLAYQETQYF	NA	TRBV13	TRBJ2-5	TRBD2
TGTGCCAGCAGCCGAAAACAGGGTAACTATGGCTACACCTTC	CASSRKQGNYGYTF	NA	TRBV5-6	TRBJ1-2	NA
TGTGCCAGCAGCACTACTAGGTCCGAGCAGTACTTC	CASSTTRSEQYF	NA	TRBV5-4	TRBJ2-7	NA
TGTGCCAGCAGCCCCTCGAGGAGGGTGGATGAAAAACTGTTTTTT	CASSPSRRVDEKLFF	NA	TRBV6-6	TRBJ1-4	NA
TGCGCCAGCAGCCCCGGGACAGGGGGCGCCGATACGCAGTATTTT	CASSPGTGGADTQYF	NA	TRBV4-3	TRBJ2-3	TRBD1
TGTGCCAGCAGCTCCCGGGACAGGGGGACAGATACGCAGTATTTT	CASSSRDRGTDTQYF	once	TRBV7-6	TRBJ2-3	TRBD1
TGTGCCAGCAGCCGACAGGGTCGTGGGGCCAACGTCCTGACTTTC	CASSRQGRGANVLTF	NA	TRBV7-2	TRBJ2-6	TRBD1
TGTGCCATCCCTCCCCGGGACACTCCTCCCGCCTTC	CAIPPRDTPPAF	NA	TRBV21-1	TRBJ1-2	NA